The TCR beta chain under discussion was sequenced for a study of OX40 agonist ivuxolimab in advanced cancers. For the study in its entirety: Ivuxolimab was a fully human IgG2 agonistic monoclonal antibody targeting the costimulatory receptor OX40 (CD134). The monotherapy dose-escalation portion (N ≈ 50 patients) of the phase I ivuxolimab trial is reported in the paper. Intravenous ivuxolimab was administered to patients every 2 weeks at six dose levels: 0.01, 0.1, 0.3, 1.5, 3 and 10 mg/kg. In the dose-escalation cohort, around four fifths of patients were male, and the mean age was around 65 years with a range of roughly 23 to 79. Of the 50 or so patients in dose escalation, 19 had hepatocellular carcinoma, around 15 had melanoma, 9 had renal cell carcinoma and 9 had head and neck cancer. Partial responses occurred in three dose-escalation patients, of whom one had hepatocellular carcinoma and two had cutaneous melanoma. Patients were allowed to have had prior anti-PD-1, anti-PD-L1 or anti-CTLA-4 therapy, and roughly two fifths of the dose-escalation patients had been treated with checkpoint inhibitors. Peripheral TCRbeta sequencing aimed to test whether ivuxolimab altered TCR sequence diversity and caused clonal T-cell expansion. What the study reported, not specific to this receptor: At doses of 0.1 to 3.0 mg/kg, clonal expansion of both CD4+ and CD8+ blood T cells was observed from baseline to week 6. Which antigens the clonally expanded peripheral T cells were specific for was not determined. In the 0.1-3.0 mg/kg groups, partial responders had among the lowest normalized peripheral clonal expansion, particularly in CD8+ T cells. After ivuxolimab, more expanded clones were found on average in CD8+ T cells than in CD4+ T cells. Low levels of normalized T-cell clonal expansion were also seen in some nonresponding patients.

As for this clone: No antigen is known for it. The sample holds no much larger clone one base away, and base qualities are not on file.

V has 4 bases trimmed and J has 5 bases trimmed; junction bases matching no gene number 3. Per the germline V gene (reference sequence), SGHNT is the CDR1 and YYREEE is the CDR2. Measured from the cysteine to the phenylalanine, the CDR3 is 15 residues long. The DNA shown is the 45-base CDR3, in frame from base 1. The trial excluded patients who had a history of autoimmune disease or were on systemic immunosuppression. Peripheral blood for TCR sequencing was collected from all dose cohorts at baseline, on cycle 4 day 1, and on cycle 7 day 1. Samples were obtained from an open-label, multicenter, first-in-human phase I dose-escalation trial of ivuxolimab. Adults with locally advanced or metastatic melanoma, renal cell carcinoma, hepatocellular carcinoma or head and neck squamous cell carcinoma were enrolled in the trial. Before TCR sequencing, CD4+ and CD8+ T cells were separately sorted from peripheral blood.

Genomic DNA was isolated from the sorted cells so that the TCRbeta CDR3 region could be sequenced. The immunoSEQ Assay was used for sequencing of TCRbeta CDR3 regions. The table was pulled from immuneACCESS by TCRdb, which kept in-frame rearrangements only. Such tables lose some clones; where checked, under half of the loss comes from unresolved V genes, and the rest has no known cause. Here the sample has fewer than 55,000 clones; over 80% occur a single time. Clones ranked in the top ten supply 9.5% to 15% of the sample. Sequences were derived from CD4+ or CD8+ T cells sorted from blood, sampled in a trial of the OX40 agonist ivuxolimab. This chain joins TRBV5-4 to TRBJ2-5, with 15 middle bases fitting TRBD2. The clonotype originates from an adult with an advanced solid tumor such as melanoma, head and neck, liver or kidney cancer. The CDR3 loop reads CASSRGLAGGETQYF. The DNA sequence is TGTGCCAGCAGCAGAGGACTAGCGGGAGGGGAGACCCAGTACTTC.